This T cell receptor (beta chain) is from a study of blood T cell repertoires in COVID-19. Study details: Both acute and convalescent COVID-19 samples were obtained from the United States, Italy and Spain.

This clone was observed once. Here immunoSEQ multiplex PCR was the method, and the copy in TCRdb shows in-frame clones only, minus some. Of roughly 380,000 clones listed, roughly 86% are singletons. Trimming shortened V by 4 bases and J by 2 bases, and 13 bases separated the two germline ends. Germline CDR1 and CDR2: MGHRA and YSYEKL. CDR3 length: 15 residues. V is TRBV4-1 and J is TRBJ2-3; possibly TRBD2 for D (5 bases). The receptor comes from a man younger than 40 who had recovered from COVID-19. The sample was PBMCs or T cells enriched from blood (not recorded which). The CDR3 DNA is TGCGCCAGCAGCCTAGGACGGGGATTCACAGATACGCAGTATTTT. Its protein is CASSLGRGFTDTQYF.